The present T cell receptor (beta chain) was sequenced within a study of blood T cell repertoires in COVID-19. Looking at the study overall: The United States, Italy and Spain supplied acute and convalescent COVID-19 samples. Nucleic acid was either cDNA or gDNA, and it came from T cells, B-cell-depleted T cells, or PBMCs.

Germline loops: CDR1 SGHVS, CDR2 FQNEAQ. J was trimmed by 1 base and V by 2 bases; bases with no gene match: 2. The CDR3 runs 14 residues. Authors' processing steps: Reference gene primer amplification yielded estimated nucleated cell counts. Using immunoSEQ multiplex PCR, the repertoire was profiled, and TCRdb retains in-frame clones only, with some absent. V, J and clone size derive from that table, while D and trimming were established from the DNA sequence. The table lists around 100,000 clones, about 84% of them singletons. The J gene is TRBJ2-7, the V gene TRBV7-8; TRBD2 matches at 7 bases. This receptor was identified in a human donor in a cohort sampled during active COVID-19. The source material was peripheral blood. As DNA, the CDR3 is TGTGCCAGCAGCTTATCCGGGGGGTCCTACGAGCAGTACTTC. This sequence encodes CASSLSGGSYEQYF.